What follows describes a single TCR beta chain. Its recognized antigen is unknown. No per-base quality is available; no much larger clone lies one base away. RNA was extracted using the RNeasy kit, and about 0.5 to 1 microgram was reverse transcribed with random hexamers. The immunoSEQ multiplex PCR assay, which covers 54 Vbeta and 13 Jbeta segments, was used to amplify TCR beta CDR3 regions. Bias from PCR amplification was corrected by using a synthetic template baseline for primer optimization and for computational correction. As for the authors' bioinformatics: Reads were annotated to V, D and J genes per IMGT and analyzed with immunoSEQ Analyzer, keeping only productive sequences. Clonality was computed as one minus Shannon entropy normalized by log2 of the number of productive unique sequences. Public and private clones were assessed among the 100 most prevalent clones of each patient and control. Clones were defined as Susac-specific when absent from the healthy and MS cohorts, from roughly 1,100 published viral clones and from other ImmuneACCESS disease sequences. TCRdb redid the processing of the public reads, applying fastp at Q25 and MiXCR, and retained in-frame beta chains. Entries are consolidated by CDR3 protein sequence, retaining the most common genes and DNA. For this entry, the V and J calls and clone size follow TCRdb and not the study's own pipeline. In this sample the table shows roughly 200,000 distinct CDR3 sequences, about 91% of which occur a single time. The ten most abundant clones make up about 0.09% of the sample.

These data are taken from a study of CD8 T cells in Susac syndrome (dated by TCRdb to the late 2010s). With respect to the entire study: Among the Susac syndrome patients who were sequenced, clinically active disease was present in about 6 and clinical remission was observed in fewer than 10. Repertoire sequencing was used to test whether CD8+ T cell activation and differentiation in Susac syndrome was antigen driven. At blood withdrawal, Susac syndrome patients were therapy-naive, treated with corticosteroids (with IVIg additionally given to some), or treated with IVIg alone. Study-wide conclusions, independent of this receptor: The study acknowledged that relatively few individuals were included in the TCR sequencing and HLA analysis. The CD4+ T cell repertoire of patients with Susac syndrome showed no detectable clonal expansion.

Peripheral blood CD8+ and CD4+ T cells from healthy donors, Susac syndrome patients and multiple sclerosis patients were profiled using high-throughput TCR beta sequencing. The Susac syndrome patients fulfilled recently defined diagnostic criteria for definite or probable disease. Bulk CD8+ and CD4+ T cells were purified by magnetic negative isolation, while CD8+ TEMRA cells were enriched using FACS. Blood was collected in EDTA tubes and processed within 24 hours, with PBMCs isolated through density gradient centrifugation. PBMCs intended for TCR sequencing were cryopreserved in liquid nitrogen and thawed later in a water bath at 37 degrees C. The sorted or isolated CD4+, CD8+ and CD8+ TEMRA cells reached a purity of at least 90%. Material: CD4+ T cells from PBMCs. The source is a human donor with Susac syndrome.

The DNA sequence follows: TGCAGTGCTAGAGTTCCCAGAGGTCAAACTGAAGCTTTCTTT. Translation gives CSARVPRGQTEAFF. The chain is encoded by TRBV20-1 joined to TRBJ1-1, with the D gene not clear enough to name. Taken from cysteine to phenylalanine, the CDR3 has 14 residues. Only the CDR3 part of the read is kept: 42 bases, read in frame from the first base. The trim is 1 base for V and 5 bases for J, with a gap of 14 bases between the germline ends. Sequences DFQATT (CDR1) and SNEGSKA (CDR2) are obtained from the germline V gene (reference sequence).